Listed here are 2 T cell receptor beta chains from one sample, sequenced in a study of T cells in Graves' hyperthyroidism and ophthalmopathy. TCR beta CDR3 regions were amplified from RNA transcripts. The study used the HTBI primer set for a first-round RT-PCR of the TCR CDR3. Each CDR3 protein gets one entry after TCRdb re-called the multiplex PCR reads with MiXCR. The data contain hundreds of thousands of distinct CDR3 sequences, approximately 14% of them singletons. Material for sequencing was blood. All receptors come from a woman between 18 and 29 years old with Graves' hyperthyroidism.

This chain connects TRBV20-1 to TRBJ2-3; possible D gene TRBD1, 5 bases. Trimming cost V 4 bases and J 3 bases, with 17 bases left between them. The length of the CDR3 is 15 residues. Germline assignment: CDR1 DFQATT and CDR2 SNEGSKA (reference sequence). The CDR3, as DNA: TGCAGTGCTATTCAGGGAAGCCAAATTACAGATACGCAGTATTTT. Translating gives CSAIQGSQITDTQYF.

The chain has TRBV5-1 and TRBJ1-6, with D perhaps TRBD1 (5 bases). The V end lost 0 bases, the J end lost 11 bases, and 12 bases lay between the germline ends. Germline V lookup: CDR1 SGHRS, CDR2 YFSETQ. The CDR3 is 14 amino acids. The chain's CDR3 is CASSLEGTRTPLHF. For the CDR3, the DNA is TGCGCCAGCAGCTTGGAAGGGACCCGTACACCCCTCCACTTT.